The 31 T cell receptor beta chains presented below share a single source sample, sequenced in a study of T cells after posttransplantation cyclophosphamide. Busulfan-fludarabine conditioning, marrow transplant, and cyclophosphamide on days +3 and +4 were administered. Clones were read by immunoSEQ multiplex PCR, and TCRdb kept only the in-frame ones, dropping some. The table shows 9,900 or so clones, with around 81% occurring only once. The source was PBMCs, collected 1,700 to 2,000 days after allogeneic stem cell transplant with posttransplant cyclophosphamide. The receptors here all came from a female patient in her 50s who received an allogeneic stem cell transplant from a related donor, was CMV-positive, and had no GVHD. Some T cells may arise from the graft donor.

In its sample, this clone was seen a few times. The chain uses TRBV5-1 and TRBJ1-4; tentatively, D is TRBD1 (5 bases). Trimming removed 4 bases at V and 0 bases at J, with 16 bases between. From germline, CDR1 is SGHRS and CDR2 YFSETQ. This CDR3 is built from 17 residues. The chain's CDR3 is CASSQGRARTTNEKLFF. CDR3 in DNA: TGCGCCAGCAGCCAAGGCAGGGCGAGAACAACTAATGAAAAACTGTTTTTT.

This sequence joins TRBV5-1 and TRBJ2-7, with TRBD2 matching over 7 bases. After removal of 1 base from V and 1 base from J, the junction contained 8 bases not matched to a gene. The CDR3 is 16 amino acids. Germline loops: CDR1 SGHRS, CDR2 YFSETQ. CDR3: CASSLSPAGVSYEQYF. The CDR3 DNA follows: TGCGCCAGCAGCTTGTCTCCTGCGGGAGTATCCTACGAGCAGTACTTC.

V is TRBV7-8 and J is TRBJ1-3, with 7 bases fitting TRBD1. The ends lost 5 bases at V and 8 bases at J; junction bases unmatched: 12. CDR1 is SGHVS and CDR2 is FQNEAQ in the germline V gene. The CDR3 contains 15 residues. CDR3 nucleotides: TGTGCCAGCAGCCCGCGGGACAGCCCGTGGGACACCATATATTTT. Residues: CASSPRDSPWDTIYF.

This clone occurred a few times. The genes are TRBV7-3 and TRBJ1-2; maybe TRBD1 (6 bases). The CDR3 has 14 residues. Germline loops: CDR1 SGHTA, CDR2 FQGTGA. Trimming cost V 4 bases and J 8 bases, with 17 bases left between them. The DNA of the CDR3 is TGTGCCAGCAGCTCCCGGGGAGGGGGGACCGGCTACACCTTC. This codes for CASSSRGGGTGYTF.

The chain links TRBV6-5 to TRBJ1-5; D is possibly TRBD1 (6 bases). The germline V and J ends were trimmed by 6 bases and 4 bases, with 16 bases remaining between them. CDR3 size: 15 residues. Per the germline V gene, CDR1 is MNHEY and CDR2 is SVGAGI. Here the CDR3 reads CASSDGQTRNQPQHF. The DNA of the CDR3 is TGTGCCAGCAGCGATGGACAGACTCGGAATCAGCCCCAGCATTTT.

This clone appeared a single time. This chain uses TRBV30 with TRBJ2-7; possible D gene TRBD1, 6 bases. The CDR3 is made up of 12 amino acids. Germline assignment: CDR1 GTSNPN and CDR2 SVGIG (reference sequence). With 6 bases removed from V and 7 bases from J, the gap between germline ends came to 16 bases. CDR3: CACVGTPWEQYF. DNA for the CDR3: TGTGCCTGCGTCGGGACACCATGGGAGCAGTACTTC.

The rearrangement uses TRBV29-1 and TRBJ2-3, with 8 positions matching TRBD2. This CDR3 is 17 amino acids long. Germline loops: CDR1 SQVTM, CDR2 ANQGSEA. The V gene end was trimmed by 6 bases and the J gene end by 2 bases; junction bases not matched to a gene: 16. The CDR3: CSVDLDNSGAYTDTQYF. CDR3 coding DNA: TGCAGCGTGGACCTTGATAATAGCGGGGCCTACACAGATACGCAGTATTTT.

This clone was picked up one time. The chain has TRBV9 and TRBJ2-4, with D possibly matching TRBD2 (6 bases). CDR1 is SGDLS, CDR2 YYNGEE, per germline. V lost 2 bases and J 6 bases, leaving 18 bases between the germline ends. This CDR3 has 16 residues. The CDR3 DNA reads as TGTGCCAGCAGCGTGAGAGGGACGGGAGCTGGAAACATTCAGTACTTC. This encodes CASSVRGTGAGNIQYF. The variable domain in full, completed from reference TRBV9 and TRBJ2-4, reads DSGVTQTPKHLITATGQRVTLRCSPRSGDLSVYWYQQSLDQGLQFLIQYYNGEERAKGNILERFSAQQFPDLHSELNLSSLELGDSALYFCASSVRGTGAGNIQYFGAGTRLSVL.

This clone was seen only a few times. This chain uses TRBV14 with TRBJ2-1; 16 positions match TRBD2. The CDR3 has 15 amino acids. CDR1 is SGHDN, CDR2 FVKESK, per germline. The ends lost 3 bases at V and 9 bases at J; junction bases unmatched: 2. CDR3 sequence (DNA): TGTGCCAGCAGCCAGGGGACTAGCGGGAGGGTTGAGCAGTTCTTC. This gives the protein CASSQGTSGRVEQFF. The whole variable domain, remainder taken from reference TRBV14 and TRBJ2-1, is EAGVTQFPSHSVIEKGQTVTLRCDPISGHDNLYWYRRVMGKEIKFLLHFVKESKQDESGMPNNRFLAERTGGTYSTLKVQPAELEDSGVYFCASSQGTSGRVEQFFGPGTRLTVL.

The table lists this clone with a count of one. This chain links TRBV27 with TRBJ1-5; 7 bases agree with TRBD1. V was clipped by 6 bases and J by 4 bases; unmatched bases: 9. The CDR3 is 15 amino acids. Per germline, CDR1 MNHEY and CDR2 SMNVEV (reference sequence). As DNA, the CDR3 is TGTGCCAGCAGCTTCAGGGGGTTAGAAAATCAGCCCCAGCATTTT. This translates into CASSFRGLENQPQHF.

This clone occurred a few times. The chain has TRBV30 and TRBJ1-2; no clear D. The V gene lost 0 bases and the J gene lost 5 bases, with 7 bases spanning the gap. The CDR3 length is 12 residues. CDR1 and CDR2 from the germline V gene are GTSNPN and SVGIG (reference sequence). Here the CDR3 reads CAWSVLPYGYTF. The DNA for the CDR3 is TGTGCCTGGAGTGTACTTCCTTATGGCTACACCTTC.

The genes are TRBV10-3 and TRBJ1-2; D is uncertain. The CDR3 has 16 residues. Trimming stripped 6 bases from V and 0 bases from J, with 17 bases between. The germline CDR1 and CDR2 sequences are ENHRY and SYGVKD. The CDR3, as DNA: TGTGCCATCAGCTCCCTTGAAGAGGAAGCTAACTATGGCTACACCTTC. It translates to CAISSLEEEANYGYTF.

The chain has TRBV9 and TRBJ2-5; D perhaps matches TRBD1 (6 bases). Germline assignment: CDR1 SGDLS and CDR2 YYNGEE. The CDR3 has 14 residues. V was pared by 4 bases and J by 0 bases, with 10 bases between. In DNA, the CDR3 is TGTGCCAGCAGCTTAGGACAGTACCAAGAGACCCAGTACTTC. This translates into CASSLGQYQETQYF.

This chain links TRBV5-6 with TRBJ1-1; D might be TRBD1 (5 bases). This CDR3 has 17 amino acids. The V and J ends lost 3 bases and 0 bases respectively, with 18 bases between them. Germline V gene data show CDR1 as SGHDT and CDR2 as YYEEEE. The CDR3 sequence is CASSYGGAGSMNTEAFF. The DNA of the CDR3 is TGTGCCAGCAGCTACGGTGGGGCAGGCTCGATGAACACTGAAGCTTTCTTT.

This clone has a single count. The rearrangement links TRBV29-1 to TRBJ1-1; D gene uncertain. The V end lost 3 bases, the J end lost 5 bases, and 7 bases lay between the germline ends. This CDR3 contains 11 residues. CDR1 SQVTM and CDR2 ANQGSEA come from the germline V gene. The CDR3 protein is CSVDPGTEAFF. The DNA of the CDR3 is TGCAGCGTTGATCCGGGGACTGAAGCTTTCTTT. The whole variable domain, remainder taken from reference TRBV29-1 and TRBJ1-1, is SAVISQKPSRDICQRGTSLTIQCQVDSQVTMMFWYRQQPGQSLTLIATANQGSEATYESGFVIDKFPISRPNLTFSTLTVSNMSPEDSSIYLCSVDPGTEAFFGQGTRLTVV.

The chain joins TRBV7-2 to TRBJ2-5; TRBD2 is a possible D gene (5 bases). Germline assignment: CDR1 SGHTA and CDR2 FQGNSA. CDR3 length: 13 residues. The germline V and J ends were trimmed by 3 bases and 3 bases, with 8 bases remaining between them. CDR3 sequence: CASSFTGEETQYF. DNA for the CDR3: TGTGCCAGCAGCTTCACCGGGGAAGAGACCCAGTACTTC.

The CDR3 DNA reads as TGTGCCAGCAGTTTAGGGGCTAATGAGCAGTTCTTC. Its translation is CASSLGANEQFF. The rearrangement links TRBV27 to TRBJ2-1; D perhaps matches TRBD1 (5 bases). The CDR3 loop spans 12 amino acids. Trimming took off 2 bases at V and 7 bases at J, with 6 bases between the two ends. Per germline, CDR1 MNHEY and CDR2 SMNVEV (reference sequence).

Only a few counts were recorded for this clone. The CDR3 loop reads CASSLEGQYTEAFF. CDR3 bases: TGTGCCAGCAGCTTAGAGGGACAGTACACTGAAGCTTTCTTT. V and J are TRBV7-9 and TRBJ1-1; 7 bases match TRBD1. Germline values: CDR1 SEHNR, CDR2 FQNEAQ (reference sequence). CDR3 length: 14 residues. J was trimmed by 3 bases and V by 1 base; bases with no gene match: 2.

The CDR3 DNA reads TGTGCCACCGGGGCGGGAGGTAATACAGATACGCAGTATTTT. Its translation: CATGAGGNTDTQYF. The chain is built from TRBV15 and TRBJ2-3; 8 bases map to TRBD2. The CDR3 has 14 residues. Germline V CDR1 and CDR2: LNHNV, YYDKDF (reference sequence). The ends lost 8 bases at V and 3 bases at J; junction bases unmatched: 7.

V gene TRBV4-3 combines with J gene TRBJ1-2, with TRBD1 identical over 8 bases. CDR1 and CDR2 from the germline V gene are LGHNA and YSLEER. The CDR3 length is 16 residues. The V gene end was trimmed by 3 bases and the J gene end by 8 bases; junction bases not matched to a gene: 14. This chain's CDR3 is CASSHLGQGVWGGYTF. DNA for the CDR3: TGCGCCAGCAGCCACTTAGGACAGGGCGTATGGGGCGGCTACACCTTC.

This chain connects TRBV5-1 to TRBJ2-2; D is unclear. CDR1 and CDR2 (germline): SGHRS, YFSETQ. The CDR3 has 15 amino acids. Deletions cut 1 base from V and 2 bases from J, with 9 bases between. This chain's CDR3 is CASSLPTANTGELFF. DNA for the CDR3: TGCGCCAGCAGCTTGCCAACAGCCAACACCGGGGAGCTGTTTTTT.

The chain recombines TRBV7-3 with TRBJ2-3; a weak D match, TRBD2 (5 bases). The germline V and J ends were trimmed by 2 bases and 5 bases, with 14 bases remaining between them. The CDR3 consists of 15 residues. Germline values: CDR1 SGHTA, CDR2 FQGTGA. The CDR3 DNA reads as TGTGCCAGCAGCTTAGAGGGATATGGAGGAGATACGCAGTATTTT. This codes for CASSLEGYGGDTQYF.

The chain links TRBV5-1 to TRBJ2-1; tentatively, D is TRBD2 (6 bases). The CDR3 is made up of 15 amino acids. Between the trimmed V and J ends, which lost 3 bases and 8 bases, there was a span of 18 bases. CDR1 and CDR2 (germline): SGHRS, YFSETQ. The CDR3: CASSSPTGRGDEQFF. The CDR3 nucleotides are TGCGCCAGCAGCTCTCCGACGGGGCGCGGGGATGAGCAGTTCTTC.

The chain employs TRBV5-1 and TRBJ1-4; D unresolved. Trimming removed 0 bases at V and 0 bases at J, with 15 bases between. The germline CDR1 and CDR2 sequences are SGHRS and YFSETQ. This CDR3 is built from 18 residues. CDR3 in DNA: TGCGCCAGCAGCTTGGGTGGAGGATACCCTTCAACTAATGAAAAACTGTTTTTT. It translates to CASSLGGGYPSTNEKLFF.

The sample holds one count of this clone. The chain carries TRBV6-6 and TRBJ2-7; D not resolved. V was pared by 4 bases and J by 3 bases, with 7 bases between. This CDR3 comprises 12 residues. Germline V gene lookup returns CDR1 MNHNY and CDR2 SVGAGI (reference sequence). CDR3 protein: CASSLTYYEQYF. The DNA for the CDR3 is TGTGCCAGCAGTTTGACATACTACGAGCAGTACTTC.

The CDR3 loop is CASSPTGLQETQYF. CDR3 bases: TGCGCCAGCAGCCCGACAGGTCTTCAAGAGACCCAGTACTTC. The J gene is TRBJ2-5, the V gene TRBV5-1; possibly TRBD1 for D (6 bases). This CDR3 is 14 amino acids long. V was trimmed by 4 bases and J by 2 bases, leaving 12 bases between them. Germline V gene data show CDR1 as SGHRS and CDR2 as YFSETQ.

The rearrangement uses TRBV5-4 and TRBJ2-1, with 8 positions matching TRBD1. V dropped 1 base and J dropped 6; count of bases not matched to a gene: 6. This CDR3 has 15 amino acids. Germline V gene sequence: CDR1 SGHNT, CDR2 YYREEE (reference sequence). The CDR3 is CASSLRSGTGNEQFF. The DNA of the CDR3 is TGTGCCAGCAGCTTGCGTTCCGGGACAGGCAATGAGCAGTTCTTC.

V usage is TRBV9 and J usage is TRBJ1-3; D remains ambiguous. The CDR3 covers 15 residues. The germline CDR1 and CDR2 sequences are SGDLS and YYNGEE. Trimming removed 2 bases from V and 0 bases from J, with 9 bases in between. CDR3 loop: CASSVAESSGNTIYF. The CDR3 DNA reads as TGTGCCAGCAGCGTGGCGGAAAGCTCTGGAAACACCATATATTTT.

This clone was counted a few times. The chain couples TRBV28 to TRBJ2-7, with D possibly being TRBD2 (5 bases). The CDR3 has 12 amino acids. Per the germline V gene, CDR1 is MDHEN and CDR2 is SYDVKM. Trimming cost V 6 bases and J 9 bases, with 15 bases left between them. The CDR3: CASSPPGVGQYF. The DNA for the CDR3 is TGTGCCAGCAGCCCTCCCGGGGTCGGGCAGTACTTC.

The rearrangement joins TRBV10-3 to TRBJ2-1, with 13 bases lining up with TRBD2. The ends lost 7 bases at V and 7 bases at J; junction bases unmatched: 4. Germline CDR1 is ENHRY and CDR2 is SYGVKD. This CDR3 spans 14 amino acids. The CDR3 here is CAITGLAGRNEQFF. DNA of the CDR3: TGTGCCATCACGGGACTAGCGGGACGGAATGAGCAGTTCTTC.

V is TRBV10-3 and J is TRBJ2-2; 10 positions match TRBD1. Trimming at V came to 6 bases and at J to 5 bases, leaving 0 bases not matched to a gene. CDR1 and CDR2 from the germline V gene are ENHRY and SYGVKD. The length of the CDR3 is 13 residues. CDR3 protein: CAIRGQGTGELFF. The CDR3 nucleotides are TGTGCCATCAGGGGACAGGGGACCGGGGAGCTGTTTTTT.